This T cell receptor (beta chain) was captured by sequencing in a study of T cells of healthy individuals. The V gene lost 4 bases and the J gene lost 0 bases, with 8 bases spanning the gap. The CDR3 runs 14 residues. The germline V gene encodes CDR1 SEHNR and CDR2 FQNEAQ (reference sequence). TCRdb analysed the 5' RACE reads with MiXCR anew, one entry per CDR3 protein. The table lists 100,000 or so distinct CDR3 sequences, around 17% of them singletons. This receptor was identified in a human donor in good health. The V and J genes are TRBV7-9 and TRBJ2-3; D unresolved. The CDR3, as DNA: TGTGCCAGCAGCTACGAAGGTAGCACAGATACGCAGTATTTT. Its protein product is CASSYEGSTDTQYF.